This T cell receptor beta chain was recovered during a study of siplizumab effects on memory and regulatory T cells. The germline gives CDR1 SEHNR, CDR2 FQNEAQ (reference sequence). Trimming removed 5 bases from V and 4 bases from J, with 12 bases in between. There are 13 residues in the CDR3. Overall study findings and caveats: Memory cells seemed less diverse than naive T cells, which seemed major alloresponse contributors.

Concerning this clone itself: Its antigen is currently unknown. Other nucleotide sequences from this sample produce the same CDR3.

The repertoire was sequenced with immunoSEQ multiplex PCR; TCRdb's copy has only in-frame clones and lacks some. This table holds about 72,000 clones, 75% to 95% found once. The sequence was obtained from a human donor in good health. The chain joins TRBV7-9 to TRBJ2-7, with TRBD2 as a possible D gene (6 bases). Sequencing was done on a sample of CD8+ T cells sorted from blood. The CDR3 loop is CASSPGLSYEQYF. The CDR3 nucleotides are TGTGCCAGCAGCCCGGGACTGTCGTACGAGCAGTACTTC.